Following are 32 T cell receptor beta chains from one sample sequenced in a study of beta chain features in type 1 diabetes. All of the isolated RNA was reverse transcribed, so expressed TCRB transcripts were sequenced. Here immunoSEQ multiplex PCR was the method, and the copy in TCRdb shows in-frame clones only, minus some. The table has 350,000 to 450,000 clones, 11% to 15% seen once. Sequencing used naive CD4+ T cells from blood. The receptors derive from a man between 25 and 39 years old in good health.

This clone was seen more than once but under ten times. The CDR3 DNA sequence: TGTGCCAGTAGTATAAAGCGAGATACGCAGTATTTT. This sequence encodes CASSIKRDTQYF. The V and J genes are TRBV19 and TRBJ2-3; D is unclear. V lost 2 bases and J 5 bases, leaving 5 bases between the germline ends. Germline V lookup: CDR1 LNHDA, CDR2 SQIVND (reference sequence). The CDR3 extends over 12 amino acids.

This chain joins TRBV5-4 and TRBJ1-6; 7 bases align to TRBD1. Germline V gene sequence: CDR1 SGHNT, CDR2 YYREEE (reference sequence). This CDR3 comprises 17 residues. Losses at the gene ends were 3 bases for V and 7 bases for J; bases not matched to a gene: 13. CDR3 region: CASSSRGRGAANSPLHF. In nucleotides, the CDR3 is TGTGCCAGCAGCTCGAGGGGCAGGGGGGCGGCAAATTCACCCCTCCACTTT.

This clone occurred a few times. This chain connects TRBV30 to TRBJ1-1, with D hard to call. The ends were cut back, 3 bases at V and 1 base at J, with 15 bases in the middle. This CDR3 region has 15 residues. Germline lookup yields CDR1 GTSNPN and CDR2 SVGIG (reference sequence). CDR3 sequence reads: CAWSAIRQPNTEAFF. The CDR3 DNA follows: TGTGCCTGGAGCGCTATAAGACAACCGAACACTGAAGCTTTCTTT. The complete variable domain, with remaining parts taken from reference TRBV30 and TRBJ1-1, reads SQTIHQWPATLVQPVGSPLSLECTVEGTSNPNLYWYRQAAGRGLQLLFYSVGIGQISSEVPQNLSASRPQDRQFILSSKKLLLSDSGFYLCAWSAIRQPNTEAFFGQGTRLTVV.

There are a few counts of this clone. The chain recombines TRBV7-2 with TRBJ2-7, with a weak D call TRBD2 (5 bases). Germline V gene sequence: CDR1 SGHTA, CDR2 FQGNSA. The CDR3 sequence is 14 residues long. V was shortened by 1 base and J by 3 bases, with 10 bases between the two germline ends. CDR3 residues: CASSLGTGNYEQYV. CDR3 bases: TGTGCCAGCAGCTTAGGCACGGGAAACTACGAGCAGTACGTC.

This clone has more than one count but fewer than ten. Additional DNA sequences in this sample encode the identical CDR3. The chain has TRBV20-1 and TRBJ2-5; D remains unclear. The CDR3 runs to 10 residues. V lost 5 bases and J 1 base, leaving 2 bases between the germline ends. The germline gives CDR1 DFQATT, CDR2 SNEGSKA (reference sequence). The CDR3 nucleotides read TGCAGTGCTTTCCAAGAGACCCAGTACTTC. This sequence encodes CSAFQETQYF.

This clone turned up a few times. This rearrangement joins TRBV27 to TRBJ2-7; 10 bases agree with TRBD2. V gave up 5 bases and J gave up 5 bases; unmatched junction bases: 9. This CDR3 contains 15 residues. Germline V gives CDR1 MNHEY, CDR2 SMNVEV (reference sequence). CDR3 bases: TGTGCCAGCAGTACACCTACCGGGACTAGCGACGAGCAGTACTTC. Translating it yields CASSTPTGTSDEQYF.

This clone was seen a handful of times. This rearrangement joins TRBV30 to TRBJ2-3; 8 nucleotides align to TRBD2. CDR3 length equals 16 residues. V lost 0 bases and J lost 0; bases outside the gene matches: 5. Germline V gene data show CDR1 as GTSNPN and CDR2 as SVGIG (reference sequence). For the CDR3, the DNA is TGTGCCTGGAGTGTACTACGACTAGCGAGCACAGATACGCAGTATTTT. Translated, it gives CAWSVLRLASTDTQYF.

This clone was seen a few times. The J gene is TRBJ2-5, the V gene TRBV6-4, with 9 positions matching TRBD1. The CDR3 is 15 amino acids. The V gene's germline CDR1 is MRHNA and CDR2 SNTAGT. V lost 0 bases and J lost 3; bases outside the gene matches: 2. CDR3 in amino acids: CASSDSRDREETQYF. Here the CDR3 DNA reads TGTGCCAGCAGTGACTCGAGGGACAGGGAAGAGACCCAGTACTTC.

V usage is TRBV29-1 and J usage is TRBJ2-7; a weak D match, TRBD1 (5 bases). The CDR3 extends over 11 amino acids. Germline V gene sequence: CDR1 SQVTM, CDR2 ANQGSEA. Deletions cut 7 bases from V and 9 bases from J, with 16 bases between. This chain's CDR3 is CSARTHKVQYV. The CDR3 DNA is TGCAGCGCGCGGACACATAAGGTGCAGTACGTC.

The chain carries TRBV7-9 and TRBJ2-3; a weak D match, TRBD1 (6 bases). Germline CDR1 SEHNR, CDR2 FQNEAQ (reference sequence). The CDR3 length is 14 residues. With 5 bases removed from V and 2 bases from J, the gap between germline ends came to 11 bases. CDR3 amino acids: CASSVGQTTDTQYF. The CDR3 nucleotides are TGTGCCAGCAGCGTAGGACAGACCACAGATACGCAGTATTTT. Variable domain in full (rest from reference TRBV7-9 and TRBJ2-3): DTGVSQNPRHKITKRGQNVTFRCDPISEHNRLYWYRQTLGQGPEFLTYFQNEAQLEKSRLLSDRFSAERPKGSFSTLEIQRTEQGDSAMYLCASSVGQTTDTQYFGPGTRLTVL.

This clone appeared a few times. The CDR3 here is CASSPPSNRNYGYTF. The CDR3 nucleotides read TGTGCCAGCTCACCACCGTCCAACAGGAACTATGGCTACACCTTC. The rearrangement uses TRBV18 and TRBJ1-2; tentatively, D is TRBD1 (5 bases). Looked up from germline, CDR1 is KGHSH and CDR2 is LQKENI. The germline V and J ends were trimmed by 0 bases and 2 bases, with 10 bases remaining between them. The CDR3 length is 15 residues.

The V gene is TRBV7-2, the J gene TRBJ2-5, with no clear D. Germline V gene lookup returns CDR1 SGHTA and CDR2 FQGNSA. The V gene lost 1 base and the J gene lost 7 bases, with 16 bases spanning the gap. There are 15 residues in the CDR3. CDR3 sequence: CASSLEPSPIGTQYF. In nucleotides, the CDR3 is TGTGCCAGCAGCTTAGAGCCCAGTCCCATAGGGACCCAGTACTTC. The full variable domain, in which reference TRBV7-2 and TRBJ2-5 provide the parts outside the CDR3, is GAGVSQSPSNKVTEKGKDVELRCDPISGHTALYWYRQSLGQGLEFLIYFQGNSAPDKSGLPSDRFSAERTGGSVSTLTIQRTQQEDSAVYLCASSLEPSPIGTQYFGPGTRLLVL.

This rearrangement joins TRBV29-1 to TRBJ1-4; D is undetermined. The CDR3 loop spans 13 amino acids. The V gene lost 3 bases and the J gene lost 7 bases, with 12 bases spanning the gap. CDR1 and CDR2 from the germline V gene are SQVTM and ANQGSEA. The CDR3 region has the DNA TGCAGCGTTGATTGGGCAGGCGGTGAAAAACTGTTTTTT. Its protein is CSVDWAGGEKLFF.

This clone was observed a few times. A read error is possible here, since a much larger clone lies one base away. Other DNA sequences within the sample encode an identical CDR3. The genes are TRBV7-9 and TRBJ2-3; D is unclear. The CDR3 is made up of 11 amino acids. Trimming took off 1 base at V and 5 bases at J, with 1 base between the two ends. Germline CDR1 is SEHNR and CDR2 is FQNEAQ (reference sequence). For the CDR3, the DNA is TGTGCCAGCAGCTTAGTAGATACGCAGTATTTT. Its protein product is CASSLVDTQYF. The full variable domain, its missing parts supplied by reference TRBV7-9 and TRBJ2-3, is DTGVSQNPRHKITKRGQNVTFRCDPISEHNRLYWYRQTLGQGPEFLTYFQNEAQLEKSRLLSDRFSAERPKGSFSTLEIQRTEQGDSAMYLCASSLVDTQYFGPGTRLTVL.

CDR3 loop: CAWANLAGVADTQYF. Here the CDR3 DNA reads TGTGCCTGGGCTAATCTAGCGGGAGTAGCAGATACGCAGTATTTT. The chain couples TRBV30 to TRBJ2-3; 10 positions agree with TRBD2. The V segment lost 5 bases and the J segment 4 bases; nucleotides outside the gene matches: 9. CDR3 length: 15 amino acids. Germline V gives CDR1 GTSNPN, CDR2 SVGIG (reference sequence).

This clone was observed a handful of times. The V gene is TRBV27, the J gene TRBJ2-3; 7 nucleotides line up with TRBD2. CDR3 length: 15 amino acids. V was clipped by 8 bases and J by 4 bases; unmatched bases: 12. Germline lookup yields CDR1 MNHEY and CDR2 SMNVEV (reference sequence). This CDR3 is CASQRWRELADTQYF. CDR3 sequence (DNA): TGTGCCAGCCAAAGGTGGCGGGAGCTCGCAGATACGCAGTATTTT.

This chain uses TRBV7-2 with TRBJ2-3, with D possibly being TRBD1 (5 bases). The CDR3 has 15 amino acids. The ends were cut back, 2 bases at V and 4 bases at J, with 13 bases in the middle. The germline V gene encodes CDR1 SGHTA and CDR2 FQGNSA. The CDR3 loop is CASSLNRLGADTQYF. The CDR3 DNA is TGTGCCAGCAGCTTAAACAGGCTAGGTGCAGATACGCAGTATTTT.

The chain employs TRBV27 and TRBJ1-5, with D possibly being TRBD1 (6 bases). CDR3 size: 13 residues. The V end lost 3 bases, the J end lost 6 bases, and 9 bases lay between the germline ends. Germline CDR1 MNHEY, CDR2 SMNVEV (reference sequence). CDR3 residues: CASSLRGFQPQHF. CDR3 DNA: TGTGCCAGCAGTTTGAGGGGGTTTCAGCCCCAGCATTTT.

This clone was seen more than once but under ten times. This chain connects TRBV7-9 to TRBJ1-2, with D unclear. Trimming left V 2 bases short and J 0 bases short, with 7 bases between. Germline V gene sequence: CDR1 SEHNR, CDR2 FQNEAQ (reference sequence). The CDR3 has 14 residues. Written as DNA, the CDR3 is TGTGCCAGCAGCTTAATGGACGCTAACTATGGCTACACCTTC. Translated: CASSLMDANYGYTF.

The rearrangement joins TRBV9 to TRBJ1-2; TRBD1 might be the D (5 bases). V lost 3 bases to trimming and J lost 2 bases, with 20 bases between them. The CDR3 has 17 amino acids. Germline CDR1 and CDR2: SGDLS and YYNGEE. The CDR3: CASSASLSGGTNYGYTF. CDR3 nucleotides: TGTGCCAGCAGCGCGAGCCTTAGTGGGGGAACGAACTATGGCTACACCTTC.

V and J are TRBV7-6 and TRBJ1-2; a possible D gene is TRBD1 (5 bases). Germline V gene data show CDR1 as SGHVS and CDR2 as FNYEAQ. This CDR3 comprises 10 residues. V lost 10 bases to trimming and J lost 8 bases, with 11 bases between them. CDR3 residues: CANPSGGYTF. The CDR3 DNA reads TGTGCCAACCCCTCAGGGGGCTACACCTTC.

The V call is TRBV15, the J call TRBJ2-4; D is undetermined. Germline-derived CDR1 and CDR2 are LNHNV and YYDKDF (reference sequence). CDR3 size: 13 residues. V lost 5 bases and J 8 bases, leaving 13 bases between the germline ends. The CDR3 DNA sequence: TGTGCCACCAGCGGAATGATTCTAGACATTCAGTACTTC. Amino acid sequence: CATSGMILDIQYF. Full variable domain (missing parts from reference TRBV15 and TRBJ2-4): DAMVIQNPRYQVTQFGKPVTLSCSQTLNHNVMYWYQQKSSQAPKLLFHYYDKDFNNEADTPDNFQSRRPNTSFCFLDIRSPGLGDTAMYLCATSGMILDIQYFGAGTRLSVL.

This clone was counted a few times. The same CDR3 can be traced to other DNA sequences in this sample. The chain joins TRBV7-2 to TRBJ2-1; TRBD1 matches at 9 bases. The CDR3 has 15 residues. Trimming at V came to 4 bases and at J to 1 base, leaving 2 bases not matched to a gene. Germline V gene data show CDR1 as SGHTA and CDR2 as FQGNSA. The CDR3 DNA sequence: TGTGCCAGCAGCTCAGACAGGGGGTCCTACAATGAGCAGTTCTTC. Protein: CASSSDRGSYNEQFF.

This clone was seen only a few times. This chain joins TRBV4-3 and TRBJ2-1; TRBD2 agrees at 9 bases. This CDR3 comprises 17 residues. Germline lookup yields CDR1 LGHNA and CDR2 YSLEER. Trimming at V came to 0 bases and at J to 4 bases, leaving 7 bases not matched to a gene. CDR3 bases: TGCGCCAGCAGCCAAGATTTTGGGACTAGCAGATACAATGAGCAGTTCTTC. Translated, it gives CASSQDFGTSRYNEQFF.

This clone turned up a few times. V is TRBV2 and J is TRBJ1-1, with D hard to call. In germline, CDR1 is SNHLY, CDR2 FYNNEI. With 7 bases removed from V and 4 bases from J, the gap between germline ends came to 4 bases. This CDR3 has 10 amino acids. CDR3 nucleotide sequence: TGTGCCAGCAAGCTCACTGAAGCTTTCTTT. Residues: CASKLTEAFF. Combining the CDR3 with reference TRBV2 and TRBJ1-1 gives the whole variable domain EPEVTQTPSHQVTQMGQEVILRCVPISNHLYFYWYRQILGQKVEFLVSFYNNEISEKSEIFDDQFSVERPDGSNFTLKIRSTKLEDSAMYFCASKLTEAFFGQGTRLTVV.

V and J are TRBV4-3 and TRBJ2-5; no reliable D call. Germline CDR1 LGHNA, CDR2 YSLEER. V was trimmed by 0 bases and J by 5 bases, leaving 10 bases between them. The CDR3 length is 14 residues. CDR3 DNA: TGCGCCAGCAGCCAAGAGCAAATGGGGGAGACCCAGTACTTC. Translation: CASSQEQMGETQYF.

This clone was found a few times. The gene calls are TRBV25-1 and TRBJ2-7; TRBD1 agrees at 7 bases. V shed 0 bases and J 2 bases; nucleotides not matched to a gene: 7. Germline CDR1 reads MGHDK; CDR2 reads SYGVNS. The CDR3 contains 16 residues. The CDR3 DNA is TGTGCCAGCAGTGAATATGGACAGGATGTGGCCTACGAGCAGTACTTC. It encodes CASSEYGQDVAYEQYF.

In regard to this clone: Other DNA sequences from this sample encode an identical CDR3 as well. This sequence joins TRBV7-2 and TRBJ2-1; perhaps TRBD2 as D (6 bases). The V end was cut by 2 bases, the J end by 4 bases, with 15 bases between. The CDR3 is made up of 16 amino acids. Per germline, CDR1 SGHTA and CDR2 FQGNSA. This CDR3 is CASSLSGAGPYNEQFF. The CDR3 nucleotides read TGTGCCAGCAGCTTAAGTGGTGCGGGACCTTACAATGAGCAGTTCTTC.

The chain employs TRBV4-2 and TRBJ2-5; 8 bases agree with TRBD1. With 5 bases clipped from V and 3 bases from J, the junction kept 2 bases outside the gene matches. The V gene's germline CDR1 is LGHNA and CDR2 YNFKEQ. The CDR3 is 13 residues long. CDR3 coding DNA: TGTGCCAGCAGCATGACAGGGGAAGAGACCCAGTACTTC. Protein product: CASSMTGEETQYF.

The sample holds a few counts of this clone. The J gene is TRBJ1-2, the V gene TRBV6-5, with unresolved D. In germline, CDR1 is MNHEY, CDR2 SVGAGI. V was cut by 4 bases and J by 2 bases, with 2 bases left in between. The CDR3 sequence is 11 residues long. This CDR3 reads CASSSNYGYTF. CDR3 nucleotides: TGTGCCAGCAGTTCCAACTATGGCTACACCTTC.

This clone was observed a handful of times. CDR3 coding DNA: TGTGCCAGCAGCGTGGACAGGGGTACAGATACGCAGTATTTT. This gives the protein CASSVDRGTDTQYF. This chain connects TRBV9 to TRBJ2-3, with 9 nucleotides matching TRBD1. CDR1 and CDR2 from the germline V gene are SGDLS and YYNGEE. J gave up 3 bases and V 2 bases, and 1 base lay outside the gene matches. This CDR3 spans 14 amino acids.

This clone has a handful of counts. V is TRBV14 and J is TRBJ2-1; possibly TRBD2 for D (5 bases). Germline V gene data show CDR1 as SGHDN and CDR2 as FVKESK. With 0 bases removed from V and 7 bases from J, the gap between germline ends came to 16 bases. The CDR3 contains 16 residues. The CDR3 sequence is CASSQDQAVLLNEQFF. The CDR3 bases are TGTGCCAGCAGCCAAGATCAAGCGGTCCTCTTAAATGAGCAGTTCTTC.